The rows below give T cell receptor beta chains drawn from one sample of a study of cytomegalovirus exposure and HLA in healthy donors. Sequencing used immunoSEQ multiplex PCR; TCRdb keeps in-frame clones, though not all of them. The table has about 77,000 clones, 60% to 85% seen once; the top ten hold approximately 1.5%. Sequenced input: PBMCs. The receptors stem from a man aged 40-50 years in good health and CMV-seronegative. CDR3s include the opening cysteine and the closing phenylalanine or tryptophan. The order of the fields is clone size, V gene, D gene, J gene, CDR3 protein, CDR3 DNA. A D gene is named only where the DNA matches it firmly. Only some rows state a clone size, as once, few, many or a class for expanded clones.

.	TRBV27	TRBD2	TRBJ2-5	CASSESGRKGETQYF	TGTGCCAGCAGTGAAAGCGGGAGGAAGGGAGAGACCCAGTACTTC
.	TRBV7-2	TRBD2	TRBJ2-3	CASSPGLASDTQYF	TGTGCCAGCAGCCCGGGACTAGCCTCAGATACGCAGTATTTT
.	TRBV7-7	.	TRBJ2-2	CASSPRNTGELFF	TGTGCTAGCAGCCCCAGAAATACCGGGGAGCTGTTTTTT
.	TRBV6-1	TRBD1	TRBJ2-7	CASSEAQGAYEQYF	TGTGCCAGCAGTGAAGCGCAGGGGGCCTACGAGCAGTACTTC
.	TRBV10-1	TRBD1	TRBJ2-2	CASSLNRGATGELFF	TGCGCCAGCAGTCTAAACAGGGGGGCCACCGGGGAGCTGTTTTTT
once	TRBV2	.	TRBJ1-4	CASSPTGLTNEKLFF	TGTGCCAGCAGTCCGACAGGTTTGACTAATGAAAAACTGTTTTTT
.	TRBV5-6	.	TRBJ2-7	CASSLGGWRAGSYEQYF	TGTGCCAGCAGCTTGGGTGGTTGGCGGGCAGGCTCCTACGAGCAGTACTTC
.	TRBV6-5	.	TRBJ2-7	CASRNRAGGLDEQYF	TGTGCCAGCAGAAACAGGGCGGGTGGGCTCGACGAGCAGTACTTC
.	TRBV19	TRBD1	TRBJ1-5	CASSLDRGRQPQHF	TGTGCCAGTAGCCTTGACAGGGGCAGACAGCCCCAGCATTTT
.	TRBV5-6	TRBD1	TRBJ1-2	CASSPRTGGTANYGYTF	TGTGCCAGCAGTCCTCGGACAGGGGGCACAGCTAACTATGGCTACACCTTC
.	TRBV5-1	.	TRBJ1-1	CASSGGTANTMNTEAFF	TGCGCCAGCAGCGGCGGGACGGCTAATACCATGAACACTGAAGCTTTCTTT